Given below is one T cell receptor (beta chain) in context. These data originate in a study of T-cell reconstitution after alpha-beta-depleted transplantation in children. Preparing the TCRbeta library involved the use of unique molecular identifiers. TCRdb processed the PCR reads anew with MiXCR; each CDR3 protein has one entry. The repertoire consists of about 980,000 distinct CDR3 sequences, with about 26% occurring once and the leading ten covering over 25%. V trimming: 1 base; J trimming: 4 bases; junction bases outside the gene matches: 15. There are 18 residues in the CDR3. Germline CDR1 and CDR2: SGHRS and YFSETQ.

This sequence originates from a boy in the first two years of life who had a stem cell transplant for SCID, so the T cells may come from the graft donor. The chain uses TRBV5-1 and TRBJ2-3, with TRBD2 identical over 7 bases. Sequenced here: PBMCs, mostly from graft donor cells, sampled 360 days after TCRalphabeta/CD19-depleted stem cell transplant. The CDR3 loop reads CASSLYWTAGVSPDTQYF. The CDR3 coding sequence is TGCGCCAGCAGCTTGTATTGGACCGCGGGGGTATCTCCAGATACGCAGTATTTT. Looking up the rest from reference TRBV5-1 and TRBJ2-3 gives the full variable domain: KAGVTQTPRYLIKTRGQQVTLSCSPISGHRSVSWYQQTPGQGLQFLFEYFSETQRNKGNFPGRFSGRQFSNSRSEMNVSTLELGDSALYLCASSLYWTAGVSPDTQYFGPGTRLTVL.